A selection of T cell receptor beta chains follows, all from one sample in a study of cytomegalovirus exposure and HLA in healthy donors. Generated by immunoSEQ multiplex PCR, the TCRdb table keeps only in-frame clones and is missing some. The sample has 190,000 or so clones; around four fifths are singletons. The sample consisted of PBMCs. These receptors originate from a woman in her forties or fifties in good health and CMV-seropositive. CDR3s include the opening cysteine and the closing phenylalanine or tryptophan. The order of the fields is D gene, clone size, V gene, J gene, CDR3 DNA, CDR3 protein. D genes are given only for firm matches. For some rows the clone size is stated as once, few or many, or as a class when expanded; others skip it.

>-|-|TRBV6-5|TRBJ1-3
TGTGCCAGCAAAATGGACACCATCTCTGGAAACACCATATATTTT
CASKMDTISGNTIYF
>-|-|TRBV10-3|TRBJ2-1
TGTGCCATCGGGCGCGGGGCCTTTTCCTCCTACAATGAGCAGTTCTTC
CAIGRGAFSSYNEQFF
>-|-|TRBV5-6|TRBJ1-2
TGTGCCAGCAGCTTGGGCGATTATGGCTACACCTTC
CASSLGDYGYTF
>TRBD1|-|TRBV7-9|TRBJ1-3
TGTGCCAGCAGCTCGGGACAGGGCTCTGGAAACACCATATATTTT
CASSSGQGSGNTIYF
>-|-|TRBV28|TRBJ1-6
TGTGCCAGCGGGGAGGGGGGGAACCTTTTGGTGGATAATTCACCCCTCCACTTT
CASGEGGNLLVDNSPLHF
>-|-|TRBV5-5|TRBJ2-7
TGTGCCAGCAGCTTGATGCTGAAGCCGGAGCAGTACTTC
CASSLMLKPEQYF
>TRBD2|-|TRBV5-1|TRBJ2-2
TGCGCCAGCAGTATCGCTAGCGGTGCGAACACCGGGGAGCTGTTTTTT
CASSIASGANTGELFF
>TRBD1|-|TRBV5-1|TRBJ1-1
TGCGCCAGCAGCATTGTGTCGGACAGGGCCCTTGGGGCTGAAGCTTTCTTT
CASSIVSDRALGAEAFF
>-|-|TRBV7-3|TRBJ2-2
TGTGCCAGCACCTTACAGGGAACCACGAACACCGGGGAGCTGTTTTTT
CASTLQGTTNTGELFF
>-|-|TRBV19|TRBJ2-3
TGTGCCAGTAGTAAGAGTCTGAGCACAGATACGCAGTATTTT
CASSKSLSTDTQYF
>-|-|TRBV7-2|TRBJ1-2
TGTGCCAGCAGCCGTCCGACAGCTTACTATGGCTACACCTTC
CASSRPTAYYGYTF
>-|-|TRBV30|TRBJ1-2
TGTGCCCGAAACTCAGGGCAGGGGCGTTCAGGCGGCTACACCTTC
CARNSGQGRSGGYTF
>TRBD1|-|TRBV4-1|TRBJ1-4
TGCGCCAGCAGCCAACTGGGGACAGCTAAAAATGAAAAACTGTTTTTT
CASSQLGTAKNEKLFF
>-|-|TRBV28|TRBJ1-1
TGTGCCAGCAGACACACAGGCGAAGCTTTCTTT
CASRHTGEAFF
>TRBD1|-|TRBV7-2|TRBJ1-5
TGTGCCAGCAGCTACAGGGGAGAAAGGGGCAATCAGCCCCAGCATTTT
CASSYRGERGNQPQHF
>TRBD1|-|TRBV6-5|TRBJ1-6
TGTGCCAGCCGCACGGACAGGGGGCGAAATTCACCCCTCCACTTT
CASRTDRGRNSPLHF
>TRBD1|-|TRBV5-1|TRBJ1-1
TGCGCCAGCAGCTGGGACAGGGAGAGGGGGAACACTGAAGCTTTCTTT
CASSWDRERGNTEAFF
>-|-|TRBV2|TRBJ2-7
TGTGCCAGCAGTGGGACAAAGGACGAGCAGTACTTC
CASSGTKDEQYF
>TRBD1|-|TRBV29-1|TRBJ1-1
TGCAGCGTTGAATTCGCAGGGGGAGGCACTGAAGCTTTCTTT
CSVEFAGGGTEAFF
>-|once|TRBV6-1|TRBJ2-6
TGTGCCAGCCGTGACGACTTAGGACAGAGCCGTCGAGCCAACGTCCTGACTTTC
CASRDDLGQSRRANVLTF
>TRBD1|-|TRBV7-2|TRBJ1-6
TGTGCCAGCAGCGTGGACAGGGCGAAAAATTCACCCCTCCACTTT
CASSVDRAKNSPLHF
>-|-|TRBV27|TRBJ1-2
TGTGCCAGCAGTCCCCTCGTGGGGTCGGGATATGGCTACACCTTC
CASSPLVGSGYGYTF
>-|-|TRBV2|TRBJ1-2
TGTGCCAGCAGTGAAAGGGCCGGGGTGGGCTACACCTTC
CASSERAGVGYTF
>TRBD1|-|TRBV27|TRBJ2-7
TGTGCCAGCAGTTCTCCTGGGACAGGGCTCTACGAGCAGTACTTC
CASSSPGTGLYEQYF
>TRBD1|-|TRBV29-1|TRBJ2-5
TGCAGCGTTTCCAGGACAGGGCAAGAGACCCAGTACTTC
CSVSRTGQETQYF
>-|-|TRBV12-5|TRBJ2-7
TGTGCTAGTGGTTTGGTACCCGAGCTTTCCTACGAGCAGTACTTC
CASGLVPELSYEQYF
>-|-|TRBV5-1|TRBJ2-7
TGCGCCAGCAGCTTTAATGGAGGGGGGGGTAGCGAGCAGTACTTC
CASSFNGGGGSEQYF
>-|-|TRBV7-9|TRBJ2-2
TGTGCCAGCAGCTCCCTCACCGGGGAGCTGTTTTTT
CASSSLTGELFF
>-|once|TRBV5-1|TRBJ1-4
TGCGCCAGCAGCCCGGCGGCCTCAACTAATGAAAAACTGTTTTTT
CASSPAASTNEKLFF
>TRBD2|-|TRBV5-6|TRBJ2-1
TGTGCCAGCAGCTTGGGGTACGGCGGGGGGGCCAATGAGCAGTTCTTC
CASSLGYGGGANEQFF